This T cell receptor beta chain was identified in a study of blood T cell repertoires in COVID-19. On the study more broadly: Sources were T cells, B-cell-depleted T cells, or PBMCs; the material itself was cDNA or gDNA.

Clones were read by immunoSEQ multiplex PCR, and TCRdb kept only the in-frame ones, dropping some. Of approximately 120,000 clones detected, under 90% appear once; the ten largest clones hold approximately 7%. CDR1 and CDR2 (germline): MGHRA, YSYEKL. V lost 2 bases and J lost 6; bases outside the gene matches: 8. The CDR3 totals 16 residues. The V and J genes are TRBV4-1 and TRBJ1-2, with 11 positions matching TRBD1. The source material was peripheral blood. The source is a woman in her forties or fifties with acute or convalescent COVID-19. The CDR3 loop is CASSQSRGGQGDGYTF. The CDR3 region has the DNA TGCGCCAGCAGCCAAAGCCGCGGGGGACAGGGGGATGGCTACACCTTC.